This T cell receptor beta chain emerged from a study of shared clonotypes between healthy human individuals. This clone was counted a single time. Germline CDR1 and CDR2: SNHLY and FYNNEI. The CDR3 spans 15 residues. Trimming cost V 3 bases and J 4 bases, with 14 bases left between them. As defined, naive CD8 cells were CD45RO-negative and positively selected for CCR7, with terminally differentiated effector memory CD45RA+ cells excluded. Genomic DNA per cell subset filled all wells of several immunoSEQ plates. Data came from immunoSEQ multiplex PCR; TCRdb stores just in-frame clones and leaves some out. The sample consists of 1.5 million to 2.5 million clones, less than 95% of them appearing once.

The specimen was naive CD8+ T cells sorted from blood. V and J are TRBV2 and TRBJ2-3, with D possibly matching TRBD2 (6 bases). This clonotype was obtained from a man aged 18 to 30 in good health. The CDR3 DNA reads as TGTGCCAGCAGTGAGACTAGTGACGGCCCAGATACGCAGTATTTT. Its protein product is CASSETSDGPDTQYF.